These 18 T cell receptor beta chains were sequenced from one sample in a study of cytomegalovirus exposure and HLA in healthy donors. Primers for the PCR totalled 60 Vbeta and 13 Jbeta. Sequencing was performed with immunoSEQ multiplex PCR; in TCRdb, only in-frame clones are kept and a portion is missing. The sample carries under 300,000 clones, 70% to 90% recorded once. The sequenced material came from PBMCs. These receptors were taken from a woman between 40 and 50 years old in good health and CMV-seropositive.

The chain couples TRBV7-9 to TRBJ1-2; no clear D. Deletions cut 7 bases from V and 6 bases from J, with 12 bases between. The CDR3 is made up of 12 amino acids. Germline V CDR1 and CDR2: SEHNR, FQNEAQ (reference sequence). CDR3 sequence reads: CASIGAQDGYTF. CDR3 DNA: TGTGCCAGCATCGGAGCACAAGATGGCTACACCTTC. Full variable domain (rest looked up from reference TRBV7-9 and TRBJ1-2): DTGVSQNPRHKITKRGQNVTFRCDPISEHNRLYWYRQTLGQGPEFLTYFQNEAQLEKSRLLSDRFSAERPKGSFSTLEIQRTEQGDSAMYLCASIGAQDGYTFGSGTRLTVV.

The genes are TRBV7-2 and TRBJ1-2; the D gene is possibly TRBD1 (5 bases). V lost 3 bases and J 8 bases, leaving 19 bases between the germline ends. The CDR3 runs to 15 residues. The V gene's germline CDR1 is SGHTA and CDR2 FQGNSA. Here the CDR3 DNA reads TGTGCCAGCAGCTTGACGTATAACTCCCAGGGAGGCTACACCTTC. Translation: CASSLTYNSQGGYTF. Full variable domain (missing parts from reference TRBV7-2 and TRBJ1-2): GAGVSQSPSNKVTEKGKDVELRCDPISGHTALYWYRQSLGQGLEFLIYFQGNSAPDKSGLPSDRFSAERTGGSVSTLTIQRTQQEDSAVYLCASSLTYNSQGGYTFGSGTRLTVV.

The chain links TRBV5-1 to TRBJ2-1; 8 nucleotides match TRBD1. Looked up from germline, CDR1 is SGHRS and CDR2 is YFSETQ. The CDR3 extends over 14 amino acids. J gave up 9 bases and V 4 bases, and 9 bases lay outside the gene matches. Here the CDR3 reads CASSPQPGGVEQFF. DNA of the CDR3: TGCGCCAGCAGCCCCCAGCCAGGGGGCGTTGAGCAGTTCTTC.

The chain joins TRBV11-2 to TRBJ2-3, with unresolved D. Germline V lookup: CDR1 SGHAT, CDR2 FQNNGV. The CDR3 extends over 14 amino acids. V was clipped by 2 bases and J by 2 bases, with 8 bases between them. The CDR3 coding sequence is TGTGCCAGCAGCTTAAACTACTACACAGATACGCAGTATTTT. As protein: CASSLNYYTDTQYF.

This clone was counted a single time. This rearrangement joins TRBV6-6 to TRBJ2-5, with TRBD2 identical over 8 bases. V lost 6 bases, J lost 1 base, and 7 bases stayed unmatched. The germline V gene encodes CDR1 MNHNY and CDR2 SVGAGI (reference sequence). The CDR3 is 15 amino acids. In DNA form, the CDR3 reads TGTGCCAGCAGCCCCGGACTAGCCTCCCAAGAGACCCAGTACTTC. Translating gives CASSPGLASQETQYF.

This clone was detected a few times. CDR3 DNA sequence: TGTGCCAGCAGAAGGACAGGGTCCCACGAGCAGTACTTC. Translated: CASRRTGSHEQYF. The genes are TRBV28 and TRBJ2-7; 8 bases fit TRBD1. The CDR3 runs to 13 residues. Losses at the gene ends were 6 bases for V and 5 bases for J; bases not matched to a gene: 6. Germline lookup yields CDR1 MDHEN and CDR2 SYDVKM.

This chain connects TRBV6-6 to TRBJ2-7; 10 bases match TRBD2. J lost 4 bases, V lost 6 bases, and 6 bases had no gene match. Germline CDR1 is MNHNY and CDR2 is SVGAGI (reference sequence). The CDR3 extends over 14 amino acids. The CDR3 sequence is CASSRLAGFYEQYF. CDR3 DNA sequence: TGTGCCAGCAGCAGACTAGCGGGTTTTTACGAGCAGTACTTC.

V gene TRBV5-4 combines with J gene TRBJ2-2; 14 bases agree with TRBD2. The CDR3 is made up of 17 amino acids. Per germline, CDR1 SGHNT and CDR2 YYREEE (reference sequence). The J segment lost 4 bases and the V segment lost 3 bases, leaving 5 bases of the junction unmatched. The DNA of the CDR3 is TGTGCCAGCAGCTCGGGACTAGCGGGAGACGGCACCGGGGAGCTGTTTTTT. Protein: CASSSGLAGDGTGELFF.

The V and J genes are TRBV29-1 and TRBJ2-1; 14 bases fit TRBD2. The V segment lost 7 bases and the J segment 8 bases; nucleotides outside the gene matches: 10. CDR3 size: 15 residues. The germline V gene encodes CDR1 SQVTM and CDR2 ANQGSEA. CDR3 protein: CSAHGTSGSEYEQFF. Written as DNA, the CDR3 is TGCAGCGCCCATGGGACTAGCGGGAGCGAGTATGAGCAGTTCTTC.

The chain is built from TRBV5-1 and TRBJ2-5, with TRBD2 matching over 7 bases. V was pared by 1 base and J by 1 base, with 10 bases of the junction left unmatched. Germline V CDR1 and CDR2: SGHRS, YFSETQ. The CDR3 totals 17 residues. CDR3 nucleotides: TGCGCCAGCAGCTTGTCCCCTGCGGGAGTGGCCCAAGAGACCCAGTACTTC. The encoded protein is CASSLSPAGVAQETQYF.

The chain combines TRBV4-2 with TRBJ1-2; no definite D call. This CDR3 region has 15 residues. Germline CDR1 and CDR2: LGHNA and YNFKEQ. Trimming cost V 0 bases and J 0 bases, with 8 bases left between them. CDR3 residues: CASSQDQLTNYGYTF. The DNA for the CDR3 is TGTGCCAGCAGCCAAGACCAACTAACTAACTATGGCTACACCTTC.

This rearrangement joins TRBV7-6 to TRBJ2-7, with D perhaps matching TRBD2 (5 bases). CDR3 length: 15 residues. V lost 5 bases and J 0 bases, leaving 14 bases between the germline ends. Germline CDR1 reads SGHVS; CDR2 reads FNYEAQ. CDR3 protein: CASSRSGFNSYEQYF. The DNA for the CDR3 is TGTGCCAGCAGCAGATCGGGGTTCAACTCCTACGAGCAGTACTTC.

The chain recombines TRBV7-2 with TRBJ2-3; D unresolved. V was trimmed by 0 bases and J by 8 bases, leaving 15 bases between them. The germline CDR1 and CDR2 sequences are SGHTA and FQGNSA. This CDR3 spans 15 amino acids. CDR3: CASSLAPQVQSTQYF. The CDR3 region has the DNA TGTGCCAGCAGCTTAGCGCCCCAGGTTCAGAGTACGCAGTATTTT.

The chain carries TRBV5-4 and TRBJ2-1; 7 nucleotides match TRBD2. The germline V gene encodes CDR1 SGHNT and CDR2 YYREEE (reference sequence). This CDR3 region has 17 residues. The V gene end was trimmed by 2 bases and the J gene end by 0 bases; junction bases not matched to a gene: 8. CDR3 sequence: CASSLGLDLSSYNEQFF. The CDR3 nucleotides read TGTGCCAGCAGCTTAGGACTAGACTTGAGCTCCTACAATGAGCAGTTCTTC.

This chain connects TRBV11-2 to TRBJ1-1; D perhaps matches TRBD1 (6 bases). V lost 1 base to trimming and J lost 6 bases, with 15 bases between them. This CDR3 comprises 15 residues. Germline CDR1 and CDR2: SGHAT and FQNNGV. Here the CDR3 DNA reads TGTGCCAGCAGCTTAGGTTGGGGGCGTGCACCTGAAGCTTTCTTT. It translates to CASSLGWGRAPEAFF.

The chain recombines TRBV27 with TRBJ1-4, with TRBD1 matching over 10 bases. The CDR3 consists of 14 residues. CDR1 MNHEY and CDR2 SMNVEV come from the germline V gene (reference sequence). With 5 bases clipped from V and 8 bases from J, the junction kept 5 bases outside the gene matches. CDR3 residues: CASSEDRGREKLFF. Written as DNA, the CDR3 is TGTGCCAGCAGTGAGGACAGGGGGAGGGAAAAACTGTTTTTT.

The table lists this clone with a few counts. The V and J genes are TRBV6-1 and TRBJ1-4, with TRBD1 matching over 7 bases. The CDR3 consists of 15 residues. With V trimmed by 5 bases and J by 3 bases, 6 bases remained unmatched. Per germline, CDR1 MNHNS and CDR2 SASEGT. CDR3: CASSNPGQSNEKLFF. The CDR3 bases are TGTGCCAGCAGTAATCCGGGACAGTCTAATGAAAAACTGTTTTTT.

V usage is TRBV30 and J usage is TRBJ1-2; possible D gene TRBD1, 5 bases. The CDR3 length is 17 residues. Germline V gene data show CDR1 as GTSNPN and CDR2 as SVGIG (reference sequence). The V end lost 4 bases, the J end lost 1 base, and 22 bases lay between the germline ends. Here the CDR3 DNA reads TGTGCCTGGACCACCAGAGGTGGGACTCCTTTTAACTATGGCTACACCTTC. Translation gives CAWTTRGGTPFNYGYTF.